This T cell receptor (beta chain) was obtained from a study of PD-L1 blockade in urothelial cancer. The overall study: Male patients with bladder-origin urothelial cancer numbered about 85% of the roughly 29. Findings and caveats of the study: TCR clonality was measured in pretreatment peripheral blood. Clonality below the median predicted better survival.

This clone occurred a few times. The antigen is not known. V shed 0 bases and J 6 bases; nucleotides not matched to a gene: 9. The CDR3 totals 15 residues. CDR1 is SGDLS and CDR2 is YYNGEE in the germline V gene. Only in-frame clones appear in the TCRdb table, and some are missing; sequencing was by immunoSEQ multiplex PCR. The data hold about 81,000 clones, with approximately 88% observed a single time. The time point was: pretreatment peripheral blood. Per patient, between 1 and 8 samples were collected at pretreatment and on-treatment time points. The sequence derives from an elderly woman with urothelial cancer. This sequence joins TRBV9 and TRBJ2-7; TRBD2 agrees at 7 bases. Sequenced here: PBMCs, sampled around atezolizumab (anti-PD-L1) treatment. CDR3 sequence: CASSVGWEGTGEQYF. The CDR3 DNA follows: TGTGCCAGCAGCGTAGGATGGGAGGGTACTGGCGAGCAGTACTTC.